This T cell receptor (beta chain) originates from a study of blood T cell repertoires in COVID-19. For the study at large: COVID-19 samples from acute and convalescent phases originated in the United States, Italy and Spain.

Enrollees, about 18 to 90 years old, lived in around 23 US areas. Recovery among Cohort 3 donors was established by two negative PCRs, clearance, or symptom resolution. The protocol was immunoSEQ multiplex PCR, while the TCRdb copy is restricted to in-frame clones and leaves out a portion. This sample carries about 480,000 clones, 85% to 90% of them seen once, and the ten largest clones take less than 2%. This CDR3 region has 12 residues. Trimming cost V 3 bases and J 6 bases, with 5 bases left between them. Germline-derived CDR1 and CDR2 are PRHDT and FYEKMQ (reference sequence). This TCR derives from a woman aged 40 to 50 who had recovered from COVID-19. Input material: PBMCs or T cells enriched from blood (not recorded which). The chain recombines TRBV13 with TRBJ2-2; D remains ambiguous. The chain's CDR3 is CASSFSAGELFF. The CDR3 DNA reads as TGTGCCAGCAGCTTTTCGGCCGGGGAGCTGTTTTTT.